Listed here are 9 T cell receptor beta chains from one sample, sequenced in a study of blood T cell repertoires in COVID-19. The table came from immunoSEQ multiplex PCR; TCRdb's copy has only in-frame clones and leaves some out. The repertoire holds some 200,000 clones, with approximately 87% as singletons. Source material: peripheral blood. The source of these receptors is a woman aged 65 to 85 with COVID-19, enrolled during active disease.

This rearrangement joins TRBV10-3 to TRBJ2-1; 9 nucleotides match TRBD1. CDR1 and CDR2 (germline): ENHRY, SYGVKD. The CDR3 totals 14 residues. V shed 5 bases and J 5 bases; nucleotides not matched to a gene: 4. This chain's CDR3 is CAISRTGVDNEQFF. The CDR3, as DNA: TGTGCCATCAGTAGGACAGGGGTGGACAATGAGCAGTTCTTC.

The chain links TRBV15 to TRBJ1-2; D remains ambiguous. The germline V gene encodes CDR1 LNHNV and CDR2 YYDKDF (reference sequence). Trimming took off 7 bases at V and 7 bases at J, with 22 bases between the two ends. The CDR3 runs to 15 residues. The CDR3 nucleotides are TGTGCCACCACCTTAGATCGGGGTCTAATGGGTGGCTACACCTTC. Translating it yields CATTLDRGLMGGYTF.

The chain links TRBV19 to TRBJ2-7; 9 nucleotides align to TRBD1. This CDR3 spans 14 amino acids. The V segment lost 5 bases and the J segment 1 base; nucleotides outside the gene matches: 3. Per the germline V gene, CDR1 is LNHDA and CDR2 is SQIVND (reference sequence). The CDR3 is CASSWDRASYEQYF. The CDR3 bases are TGTGCCAGTAGTTGGGACAGGGCTTCCTACGAGCAGTACTTC.

The V and J genes are TRBV6-1 and TRBJ1-2; D not resolved. With 2 bases removed from V and 5 bases from J, the gap between germline ends came to 9 bases. The CDR3 has 13 residues. Germline V gives CDR1 MNHNS, CDR2 SASEGT. CDR3: CASSERSVYGYTF. CDR3 DNA: TGTGCCAGCAGTGAACGTTCAGTATATGGCTACACCTTC.

J is TRBJ2-7 and V is TRBV7-9, with a possible D match to TRBD1 (5 bases). Germline V gene sequence: CDR1 SEHNR, CDR2 FQNEAQ (reference sequence). Trimming left V 6 bases short and J 2 bases short, with 14 bases between. The length of the CDR3 is 14 residues. CDR3 DNA: TGTGCCAGCAGTCAAGGGGCTCCGCCCTACGAGCAGTACTTC. Amino acid sequence: CASSQGAPPYEQYF.

V usage is TRBV28 and J usage is TRBJ1-1; D not resolved. CDR1 and CDR2 from the germline V gene are MDHEN and SYDVKM. V was trimmed by 10 bases and J by 1 base, leaving 19 bases between them. The CDR3 extends over 15 amino acids. CDR3 residues: CAIGPPLTANTEAFF. CDR3 in DNA: TGTGCCATCGGTCCCCCCCTAACAGCGAACACTGAAGCTTTCTTT.

The V and J genes are TRBV19 and TRBJ1-1; 8 positions agree with TRBD1. CDR3 length: 15 residues. Germline V gene sequence: CDR1 LNHDA, CDR2 SQIVND (reference sequence). V lost 7 bases to trimming and J lost 6 bases; unmatched junction nucleotides: 13. CDR3 protein: CASTLRDRNVPEAFF. In DNA, the CDR3 is TGTGCCAGTACCCTGAGGGACAGGAATGTACCTGAAGCTTTCTTT.

The chain recombines TRBV5-4 with TRBJ2-7; the D gene is possibly TRBD2 (6 bases). Germline CDR1 reads SGHNT; CDR2 reads YYREEE (reference sequence). The CDR3 runs 15 residues. With 2 bases removed from V and 5 bases from J, the gap between germline ends came to 17 bases. CDR3 loop: CASSLLGGRRDEQYF. In DNA form, the CDR3 reads TGTGCCAGCAGCTTACTTGGGGGGAGGAGGGACGAGCAGTACTTC.

V usage is TRBV28 and J usage is TRBJ1-1; D perhaps matches TRBD1 (5 bases). CDR3 length: 14 residues. The germline V gene encodes CDR1 MDHEN and CDR2 SYDVKM. Trimming left V 9 bases short and J 5 bases short, with 19 bases between. In DNA form, the CDR3 reads TGTGCCAGTAGGGGTGCCCTGATTGGAACTGAAGCTTTCTTT. It codes for CASRGALIGTEAFF.